This record covers a single T cell receptor beta chain. This specimen belongs to a study of control samples from healthy donors and cancer patients. The trim removed 5 bases at V and 2 bases at J, leaving 6 bases unmatched. CDR3 length: 14 amino acids. The V gene's germline CDR1 is SNHLY and CDR2 FYNNEI. TCRdb's table, derived via immunoSEQ multiplex PCR, lists solely in-frame clones and lacks some. Among 30,000 or so clones listed, nearly 90% were seen once. The sequence was obtained from a female donor with melanoma. Source material: formalin-fixed, paraffin-embedded tissue. The chain joins TRBV2 to TRBJ2-7; 7 bases map to TRBD1. This chain's CDR3 is CASSRSGQTYEQYF. CDR3 nucleotide sequence: TGTGCCAGCAGTCGCTCGGGACAGACCTACGAGCAGTACTTC.